The T cell receptor beta chain under discussion was sequenced for a study of blood T cells in healthy people across ages. Whole-study findings and limits: Roughly linear declines in TCR beta diversity per million T cells occurred with age.

Trimming shortened V by 0 bases and J by 5 bases, and 25 bases separated the two germline ends. Germline CDR1 is SGHAT and CDR2 is FQNNGV. This CDR3 spans 19 amino acids. With respect to this clonotype: The antigen is not known.

The study recruited healthy Caucasian donors from Russia who were aged about 6 to 90. Staff drew 9 to 10 milliliters of peripheral blood from each donor. Together with a sample-barcoded 5' primer, a J-beta primer mix was included in a second PCR lasting 7 to 11 cycles. One entry per CDR3 protein, called by TCRdb with MiXCR from the 5' RACE reads. The profile shows more than 1,400,000 distinct CDR3 sequences, roughly 40% of them singletons. The V and J genes are TRBV11-2 and TRBJ2-5, with D maybe TRBD1 (5 bases). The receptor's source is a woman aged 18-35 years in good health. The sequenced sample was blood. The CDR3, as DNA: TGTGCCAGCAGCTTAGATTGGCCCTCTCAGGACAAGGCTGACGAGACCCAGTACTTC. Translating gives CASSLDWPSQDKADETQYF.